The clone carrying this T cell receptor beta chain appeared many times. This sample was taken from a study of regulatory T cells in long-lasting Graves disease. The time point denotes: newly diagnosed GD, antithyroid drugs for less than 3 months. Construction of the TCR library relied on RNA isolated from PBMCs. Assembly of TCR beta libraries relied on iRepertoire HTBI primers together with Arm-PCR of CDR3 regions. From the multiplex PCR reads, TCRdb called clonotypes with MiXCR, one entry per CDR3 protein. This sample has 350,000 to 550,000 distinct CDR3 sequences, with 15% found just once. This CDR3 region has 15 residues. Trimming shortened V by 0 bases and J by 1 base, and 10 bases separated the two germline ends. Germline CDR1 and CDR2: GTSNPN and SVGIG (reference sequence). This same sample was also part of a study on T cells in Graves' hyperthyroidism and ophthalmopathy.

The rearrangement links TRBV30 to TRBJ1-5; no reliable D call. Material: peripheral blood mononuclear cells (PBMCs), obtained at new diagnosis, from a patient treated with antithyroid drugs. This TCR came from a woman in her thirties with Graves disease. CDR3 loop: CAWSVKGRSNQPQHF. The DNA of the CDR3 is TGTGCCTGGAGTGTAAAGGGTAGGAGCAATCAGCCCCAGCATTTT.